These 15 T cell receptor beta chains share one sample of origin, sequenced in a study of T-cell memory formation after mild COVID-19. In TCRdb, the 5' RACE reads were re-called with MiXCR into one record per CDR3 protein. The sample holds about 180,000 distinct CDR3 sequences, around 15% seen once. The sequencing sample was made of PBMCs or a T cell subset sorted from them (not recorded which). Receptor source: an adult woman who had mild COVID-19 (a few samples of this study predate the infection). Cell type and time point are not known.

CDR3 sequence: CATRGQVLDTEAFF. In DNA form, the CDR3 reads TGTGCCACCAGAGGACAGGTTTTGGACACTGAAGCTTTCTTT. V usage is TRBV15 and J usage is TRBJ1-1, with 7 bases that match TRBD1. CDR1 is LNHNV and CDR2 is YYDKDF in the germline V gene (reference sequence). The V segment lost 6 bases and the J segment 3 bases; nucleotides outside the gene matches: 7. The CDR3 sequence is 14 residues long.

This clonotype was observed a handful of times. The DNA of the CDR3 is TGTGCCAGCAGCCGGACAGGGGGCGCGACAGGGGGCTACACCTTC. Amino acid sequence: CASSRTGGATGGYTF. V and J are TRBV7-9 and TRBJ1-2; TRBD1 aligns across 11 bases. In germline, CDR1 is SEHNR, CDR2 FQNEAQ (reference sequence). This CDR3 has 15 amino acids. The J segment lost 8 bases and the V segment lost 5 bases, leaving 10 bases of the junction unmatched.

The genes are TRBV7-9 and TRBJ2-1; TRBD2 matches 7 bases. The junction had 9 bases not matched to a gene; V was cut back by 6 bases and J by 10 bases. The length of the CDR3 is 13 residues. Germline CDR1 and CDR2: SEHNR and FQNEAQ (reference sequence). CDR3 amino acids: CASRPTSGVEQFF. For the CDR3, the DNA is TGTGCCAGCAGACCCACAAGCGGGGTGGAGCAGTTCTTC. The whole variable domain, remainder taken from reference TRBV7-9 and TRBJ2-1, is DTGVSQNPRHKITKRGQNVTFRCDPISEHNRLYWYRQTLGQGPEFLTYFQNEAQLEKSRLLSDRFSAERPKGSFSTLEIQRTEQGDSAMYLCASRPTSGVEQFFGPGTRLTVL.

This sequence joins TRBV4-2 and TRBJ2-1; no definite D call. From germline, CDR1 is LGHNA and CDR2 YNFKEQ. The CDR3 has 14 amino acids. Trimming pared 0 bases from V and 7 bases from J, leaving 10 bases between. This CDR3 is CASSQDYARNEQFF. The CDR3 nucleotides are TGTGCCAGCAGCCAAGATTACGCCCGTAATGAGCAGTTCTTC.

V gene TRBV29-1 combines with J gene TRBJ2-1, with D perhaps matching TRBD2 (5 bases). The V end lost 4 bases, the J end lost 3 bases, and 10 bases lay between the germline ends. The CDR3 contains 13 residues. CDR1 SQVTM and CDR2 ANQGSEA come from the germline V gene. The CDR3 nucleotides read TGCAGCGTTGGTGACTATATCTACAATGAGCAGTTCTTC. This gives the protein CSVGDYIYNEQFF.

This clonotype was counted many times. The J gene is TRBJ2-3, the V gene TRBV15, with TRBD2 as a possible D gene (5 bases). V was shortened by 0 bases and J by 4 bases, with 17 bases between the two germline ends. The germline CDR1 and CDR2 sequences are LNHNV and YYDKDF (reference sequence). This CDR3 contains 17 residues. The CDR3 here is CATSRETQLAAADTQYF. For the CDR3, the DNA is TGTGCCACCAGCAGAGAGACCCAGCTAGCTGCGGCAGATACGCAGTATTTT.

The chain uses TRBV20-1 and TRBJ2-3, with D perhaps TRBD1 (7 bases). Trimming took 6 bases from V and 1 from J, leaving 20 bases between them. CDR1 and CDR2 (germline): DFQATT, SNEGSKA (reference sequence). The CDR3 extends over 16 amino acids. The CDR3 nucleotides read TGCAGTGCCCGGACTAACAGGGGATTCGGCACAGATACGCAGTATTTT. Translation gives CSARTNRGFGTDTQYF.

This sequence joins TRBV10-3 and TRBJ2-5, with D unclear. With 4 bases removed from V and 2 bases from J, the gap between germline ends came to 8 bases. Germline lookup yields CDR1 ENHRY and CDR2 SYGVKD. This CDR3 is built from 13 residues. This CDR3 reads CAISAMGQETQYF. DNA of the CDR3: TGTGCCATCAGTGCAATGGGGCAAGAGACCCAGTACTTC.

The sample holds a few counts of this clonotype. V usage is TRBV5-1 and J usage is TRBJ2-2, with D possibly being TRBD1 or TRBD2 (5 bases each). Trimming cost V 4 bases and J 5 bases, with 18 bases left between them. Per germline, CDR1 SGHRS and CDR2 YFSETQ. CDR3 length: 16 amino acids. DNA for the CDR3: TGCGCCAGCAGCCATAGTTGGGACGGTGAAACCGGGGAGCTGTTTTTT. This encodes CASSHSWDGETGELFF.

This clonotype was seen ten or more times. The chain carries TRBV12-3 or TRBV12-4 and TRBJ2-5; the D is unclear. CDR3 length: 11 residues. V was trimmed by 5 bases and J by 5 bases, leaving 6 bases between them. The CDR3 region is CASSPRETQYF. The CDR3 nucleotides read TGTGCCAGCAGTCCCCGGGAGACCCAGTACTTC.

This clonotype was seen a handful of times. The chain joins TRBV7-2 to TRBJ2-7; 12 nucleotides agree with TRBD1. After removal of 5 bases from V and 7 bases from J, the junction contained 9 bases not matched to a gene. Per the germline V gene, CDR1 is SGHTA and CDR2 is FQGNSA. This CDR3 is built from 15 residues. CDR3 DNA: TGTGCCAGCAGCACGAGGGACAGGGGGCGCGGAGAGCAGTACTTC. Amino acid sequence: CASSTRDRGRGEQYF.

The J gene is TRBJ2-1, the V gene TRBV12-3 or TRBV12-4; D remains unclear. Trimming left V 3 bases short and J 6 bases short, with 3 bases between. The CDR3 length is 11 residues. This CDR3 reads CASSLPNEQFF. The CDR3 DNA follows: TGTGCCAGCAGTTTGCCCAATGAGCAGTTCTTC.

This clonotype occurred a few times. The chain employs TRBV12-3 or TRBV12-4 and TRBJ2-7; D is perhaps TRBD1 (6 bases). This CDR3 region has 14 residues. V gave up 5 bases and J gave up 0 bases, with 11 bases separating them. CDR3 sequence reads: CASSTDRLSYEQYF. The CDR3 bases are TGTGCCAGCAGTACCGACAGGCTCTCCTACGAGCAGTACTTC.

The chain is built from TRBV25-1 and TRBJ2-1, with 9 positions matching TRBD1. Per germline, CDR1 MGHDK and CDR2 SYGVNS. The J segment lost 7 bases and the V segment lost 7 bases, leaving 5 bases of the junction unmatched. The CDR3 covers 13 residues. The CDR3 is CASTGQGLNEQFF. In nucleotides, the CDR3 is TGTGCCAGCACAGGACAGGGGCTGAATGAGCAGTTCTTC.

This clonotype was recorded a few times. The CDR3 here is CSARGEGTTVGEQYF. The CDR3 nucleotides are TGCAGTGCTAGAGGAGAAGGGACTACGGTGGGGGAGCAGTACTTC. The rearrangement uses TRBV20-1 and TRBJ2-7; TRBD2 matches 7 bases. The junction had 13 bases not matched to a gene; V was cut back by 1 base and J by 7 bases. The CDR3 extends over 15 amino acids. Germline V CDR1 and CDR2: DFQATT, SNEGSKA (reference sequence).